Sequencing of this TCR beta chain was carried out in a study of healthy donors' naive CD4 and CD8 T cells. CD4+CD8-CD45RO-CD45RA+ cells were naive CD4+; CD8+CD4-CD45RA+CD27bright cells were naive CD8+. A linear amplification protocol produced the TCR libraries from around 510 ng of total RNA. TCRdb independently ran MiXCR on the reads; one entry per CDR3 protein. The sample lists about 180,000 distinct CDR3 sequences, 65% to 75% occurring once. This clonotype has just a few counts. The antigen remains undetermined. Study-wide results and caveats: Bulk sequencing left alpha and beta chains unpaired. Naive CD4+ and CD8+ cells reportedly differed in usage of most V and J genes.

Sequences were obtained from naive CD4+ and CD8+ T cells sorted from blood, pooled from several donors. This receptor was obtained from a pool of human donors in good health; the sample pools cells from several healthy donors.

The CDR3 DNA follows: TGTGCCATCAGGGATACAGGGGGAGGTAATTCACCCCTCCACTTT. Translated: CAIRDTGGGNSPLHF. The V and J genes are TRBV10-3 and TRBJ1-6; the match to TRBD1 covers 8 bases. The V gene's germline CDR1 is ENHRY and CDR2 SYGVKD. The CDR3 has 15 amino acids. The trim removed 6 bases at V and 6 bases at J, leaving 7 bases unmatched.